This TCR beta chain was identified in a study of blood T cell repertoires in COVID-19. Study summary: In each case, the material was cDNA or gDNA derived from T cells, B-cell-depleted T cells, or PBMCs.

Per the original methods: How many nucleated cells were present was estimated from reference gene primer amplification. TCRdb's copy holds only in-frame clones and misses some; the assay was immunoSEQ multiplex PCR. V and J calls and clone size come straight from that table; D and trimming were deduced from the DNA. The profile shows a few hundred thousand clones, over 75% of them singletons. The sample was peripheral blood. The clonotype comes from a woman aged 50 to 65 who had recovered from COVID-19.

The CDR3 sequence is CASSLALGTGIYTEQYF. The CDR3 bases are TGTGCCAGCAGCTTAGCGCTCGGGACAGGGATATACACCGAGCAGTACTTC. The rearrangement joins TRBV7-9 to TRBJ2-7; 9 bases are shared with TRBD1. J gave up 6 bases and V 0 bases, and 12 bases lay outside the gene matches. The germline CDR1 and CDR2 sequences are SEHNR and FQNEAQ (reference sequence). This CDR3 contains 17 residues.